Included here is one TCR beta chain sequence, with context. These data originate in a study of shared clonotypes between healthy human individuals. Repertoires were generated with immunoSEQ multiplex PCR, while TCRdb's copy carries only in-frame clones and drops some. The sample lists 650,000 to 800,000 clones, about two thirds occurring once. The sequenced sample was memory CD4+ T cells sorted from blood. Subset in this sample: CD45RA-negative fraction. This clonotype was obtained from a woman in her 30s in good health.

The CDR3 region has the DNA TGTGCCAGCGGCGGGACGACGCGAAGTCAGCCCCAGCATTTT. Translation gives CASGGTTRSQPQHF. The chain combines TRBV5-8 with TRBJ1-5, with D possibly being TRBD1 (5 bases). This CDR3 has 14 residues. Trimming took 7 bases from V and 6 from J, leaving 17 bases between them. Germline CDR1 is SGHTS and CDR2 is YDEGEE.